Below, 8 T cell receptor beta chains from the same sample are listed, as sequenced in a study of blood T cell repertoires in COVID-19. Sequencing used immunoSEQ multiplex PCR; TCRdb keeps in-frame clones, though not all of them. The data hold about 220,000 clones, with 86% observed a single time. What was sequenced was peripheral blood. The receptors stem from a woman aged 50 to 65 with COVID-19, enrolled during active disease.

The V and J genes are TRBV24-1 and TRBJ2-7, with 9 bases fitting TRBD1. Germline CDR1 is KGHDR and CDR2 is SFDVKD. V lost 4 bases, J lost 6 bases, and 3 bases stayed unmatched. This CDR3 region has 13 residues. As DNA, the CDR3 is TGTGCCACCAGTGAATCGGACAGGGGCGAGCAGTACTTC. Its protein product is CATSESDRGEQYF.

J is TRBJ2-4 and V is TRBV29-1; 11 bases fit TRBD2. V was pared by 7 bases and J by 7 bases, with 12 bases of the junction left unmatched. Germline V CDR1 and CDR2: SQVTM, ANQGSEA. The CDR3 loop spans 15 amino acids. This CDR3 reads CSAGGSGGAWNIQYF. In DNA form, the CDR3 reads TGCAGCGCCGGAGGTAGCGGGGGGGCGTGGAACATTCAGTACTTC. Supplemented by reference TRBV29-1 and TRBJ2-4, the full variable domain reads SAVISQKPSRDICQRGTSLTIQCQVDSQVTMMFWYRQQPGQSLTLIATANQGSEATYESGFVIDKFPISRPNLTFSTLTVSNMSPEDSSIYLCSAGGSGGAWNIQYFGAGTRLSVL.

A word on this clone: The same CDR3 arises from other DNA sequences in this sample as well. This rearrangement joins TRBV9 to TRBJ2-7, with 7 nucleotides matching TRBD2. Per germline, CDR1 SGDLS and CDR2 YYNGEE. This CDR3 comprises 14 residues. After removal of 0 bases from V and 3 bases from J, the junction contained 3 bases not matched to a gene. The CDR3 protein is CASSVGGEGYEQYF. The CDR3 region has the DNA TGTGCCAGCAGCGTAGGAGGGGAGGGCTACGAGCAGTACTTC.

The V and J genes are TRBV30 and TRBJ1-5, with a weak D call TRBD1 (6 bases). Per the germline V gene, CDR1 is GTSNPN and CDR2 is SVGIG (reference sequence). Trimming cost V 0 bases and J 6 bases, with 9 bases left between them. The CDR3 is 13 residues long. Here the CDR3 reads CAWSVQGTQPQHF. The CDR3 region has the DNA TGTGCCTGGAGTGTACAGGGAACTCAGCCCCAGCATTTT.

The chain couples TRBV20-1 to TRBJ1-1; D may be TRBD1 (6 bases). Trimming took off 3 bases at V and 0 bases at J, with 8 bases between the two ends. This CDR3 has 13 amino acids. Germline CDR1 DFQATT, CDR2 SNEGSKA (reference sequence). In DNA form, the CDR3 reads TGCAGTGCTAGTCCAGGGGTGAACACTGAAGCTTTCTTT. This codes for CSASPGVNTEAFF.

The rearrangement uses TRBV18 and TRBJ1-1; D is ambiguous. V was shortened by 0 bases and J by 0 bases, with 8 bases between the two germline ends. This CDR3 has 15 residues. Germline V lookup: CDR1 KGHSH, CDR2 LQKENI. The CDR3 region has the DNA TGTGCCAGCTCACCACCAGACTCCATGAACACTGAAGCTTTCTTT. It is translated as CASSPPDSMNTEAFF. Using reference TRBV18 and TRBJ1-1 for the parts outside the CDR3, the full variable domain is NAGVMQNPRHLVRRRGQEARLRCSPMKGHSHVYWYRQLPEEGLKFMVYLQKENIIDESGMPKERFSAEFPKEGPSILRIQQVVRGDSAAYFCASSPPDSMNTEAFFGQGTRLTVV.

CDR3 loop: CSASRAGTSLNTGELFF. DNA of the CDR3: TGCAGTGCTAGTCGCGCCGGGACTTCATTGAACACCGGGGAGCTGTTTTTT. The rearrangement uses TRBV20-1 and TRBJ2-2; TRBD2 is a possible D gene (6 bases). The germline V gene encodes CDR1 DFQATT and CDR2 SNEGSKA (reference sequence). The CDR3 is made up of 17 amino acids. V was clipped by 3 bases and J by 1 base, with 18 bases between them.

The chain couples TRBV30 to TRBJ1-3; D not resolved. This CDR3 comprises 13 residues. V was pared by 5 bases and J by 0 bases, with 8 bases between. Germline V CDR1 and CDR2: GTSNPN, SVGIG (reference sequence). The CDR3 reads CAWDKASGNTIYF. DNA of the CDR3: TGTGCCTGGGACAAGGCCTCTGGAAACACCATATATTTT.